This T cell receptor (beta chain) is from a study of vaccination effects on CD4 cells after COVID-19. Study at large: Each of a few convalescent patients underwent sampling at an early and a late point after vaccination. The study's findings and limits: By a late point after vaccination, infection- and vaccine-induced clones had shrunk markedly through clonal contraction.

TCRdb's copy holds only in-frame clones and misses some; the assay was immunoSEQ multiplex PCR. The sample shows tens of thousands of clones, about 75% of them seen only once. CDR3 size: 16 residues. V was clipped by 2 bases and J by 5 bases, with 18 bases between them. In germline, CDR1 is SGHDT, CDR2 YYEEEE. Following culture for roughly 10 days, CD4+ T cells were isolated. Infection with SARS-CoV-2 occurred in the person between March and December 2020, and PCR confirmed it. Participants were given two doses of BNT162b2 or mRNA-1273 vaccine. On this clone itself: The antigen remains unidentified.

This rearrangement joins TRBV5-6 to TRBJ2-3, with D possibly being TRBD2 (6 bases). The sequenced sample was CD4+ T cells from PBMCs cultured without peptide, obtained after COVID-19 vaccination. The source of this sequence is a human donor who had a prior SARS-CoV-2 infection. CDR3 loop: CASSFGLTDAQDTQYF. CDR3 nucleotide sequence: TGTGCCAGCAGCTTTGGACTAACAGACGCCCAAGATACGCAGTATTTT.